Here is one TCR beta chain with its context. Trimming stripped 4 bases from V and 4 bases from J, with 13 bases between. CDR3 size: 14 residues. Germline V gene data show CDR1 as ENHRY and CDR2 as SYGVKD. This entry comes from a study of shared clonotypes between healthy human individuals. The wider study: CD4 naive and memory got three plates each, CD8 naive two, CD8 memory one.

The authors distributed each subset's genomic DNA evenly over several immunoSEQ plates. In the original workflow: Because ImmunoSEQ provided only junction sequences with no quality scores, the filtering differed. The protocol was immunoSEQ multiplex PCR, while the TCRdb copy is restricted to in-frame clones and leaves out a portion. For V, J and clone size, that table is used; D and trimming come from the DNA. The repertoire has 550,000 to 800,000 clones, about 74% of them found once; the top ten carry over 1.5%. The rearrangement joins TRBV10-3 to TRBJ1-2, with D perhaps matching TRBD1 (5 bases). The sequenced material came from memory CD4+ T cells sorted from blood. Regarding subset: CD45RA-negative fraction. This TCR derives from a young woman in good health. The CDR3 bases are TGTGCCATCAGTGGGGACGGGGCGGGCTATGGCTACACCTTC. It translates to CAISGDGAGYGYTF.